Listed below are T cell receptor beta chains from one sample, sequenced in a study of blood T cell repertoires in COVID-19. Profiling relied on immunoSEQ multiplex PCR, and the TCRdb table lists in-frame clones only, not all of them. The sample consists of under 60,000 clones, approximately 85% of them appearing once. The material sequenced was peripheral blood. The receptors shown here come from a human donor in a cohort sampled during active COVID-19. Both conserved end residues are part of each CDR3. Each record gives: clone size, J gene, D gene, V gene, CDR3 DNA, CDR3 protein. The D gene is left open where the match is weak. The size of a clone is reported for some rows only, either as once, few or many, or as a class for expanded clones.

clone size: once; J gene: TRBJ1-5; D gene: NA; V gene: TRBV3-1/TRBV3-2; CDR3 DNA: TGTGCCAGCAGCCTTTCGGGGGGTAGGAGCAATCAGCCCCAGCATTTT; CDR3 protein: CASSLSGGRSNQPQHF
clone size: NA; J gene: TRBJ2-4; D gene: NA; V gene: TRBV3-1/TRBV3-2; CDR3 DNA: TGTGCCAGCAGCCAAGATATCAGTTTTTACGGGACCAAAAACATTCAGTACTTC; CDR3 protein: CASSQDISFYGTKNIQYF
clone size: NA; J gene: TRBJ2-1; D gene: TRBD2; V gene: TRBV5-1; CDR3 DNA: TGCGCCAGCAGCACTAGCGGACCAAAAAACTACAATGAGCAGTTCTTC; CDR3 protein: CASSTSGPKNYNEQFF
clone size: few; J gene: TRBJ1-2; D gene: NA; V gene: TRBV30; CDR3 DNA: TGTGCCTGGAGCCGGGGGGGACTGGGCTACACCTTC; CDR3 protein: CAWSRGGLGYTF
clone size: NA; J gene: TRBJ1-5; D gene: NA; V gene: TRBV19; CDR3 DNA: TGTGCCAGTAGTTCCCAGGGGCGCGGTCAGCCCCAGCATTTT; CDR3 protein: CASSSQGRGQPQHF
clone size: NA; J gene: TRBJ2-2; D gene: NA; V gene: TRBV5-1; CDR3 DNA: TGCGCCAGCAGCCCAGACCCGGAGGCCGGGGAGCTGTTTTTT; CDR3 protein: CASSPDPEAGELFF
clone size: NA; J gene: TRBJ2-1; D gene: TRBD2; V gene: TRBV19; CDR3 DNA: TGTGCCAGTAGTGTACGACTAAGCGGGAAAACTAACAATGAGCAGTTCTTC; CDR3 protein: CASSVRLSGKTNNEQFF
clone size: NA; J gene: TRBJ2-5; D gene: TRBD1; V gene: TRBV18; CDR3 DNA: TGTGCCAGCTCACCCCAGACAGGGGAAGGAGAGACCCAGTACTTC; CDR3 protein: CASSPQTGEGETQYF
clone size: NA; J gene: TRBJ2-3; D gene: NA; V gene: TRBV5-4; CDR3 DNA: TGTGCCAGCAGCTTGGCGGGAGCGGCAGATACGCAGTATTTT; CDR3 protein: CASSLAGAADTQYF
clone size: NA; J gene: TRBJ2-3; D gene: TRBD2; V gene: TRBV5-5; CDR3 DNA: TGTGCCAGCAGCTGGGAGGGGATAGGGACAGATACGCAGTATTTT; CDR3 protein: CASSWEGIGTDTQYF